This T cell receptor beta chain appears in the sequencing data of a study of regulatory T cells in long-lasting Graves disease. Indicated time point: newly diagnosed GD, antithyroid drugs for less than 3 months. Scientists built the TCR library using RNA that was extracted from PBMCs. Libraries of TCR beta came from iRepertoire HTBI primers plus Arm-PCR of CDR3 regions. TCRdb used MiXCR to reprocess the multiplex PCR reads, holding one entry per CDR3 protein. In the table there are approximately 540,000 distinct CDR3 sequences, around 13% of which are singletons. This CDR3 is 14 amino acids long. From germline, CDR1 is SQVTM and CDR2 ANQGSEA. Trimming at V came to 7 bases and at J to 7 bases, leaving 11 bases not matched to a gene. This clonotype was counted at least ten times. The data also belong to a second study, concerning T cells in Graves' hyperthyroidism and ophthalmopathy.

The chain employs TRBV29-1 and TRBJ2-1, with TRBD2 matching over 9 bases. The sequence derives from a woman aged 25 to 39 with Graves disease. Sequenced here: peripheral blood mononuclear cells (PBMCs), sampled at new diagnosis, from a patient treated with antithyroid drugs. The CDR3 DNA is TGCAGCGCCCTAGTTAGCGGGAGAAGAAATGAGCAGTTCTTC. It encodes CSALVSGRRNEQFF.